One TCR beta chain is described in this entry. The junction had 4 bases not matched to a gene; V was cut back by 2 bases and J by 5 bases. The CDR3 sequence is 15 residues long. Per germline, CDR1 MNHEY and CDR2 SVGEGT. The sample belongs to a study of blood T cell repertoires in COVID-19. On the study more broadly: Samples taken during acute and convalescent COVID-19 were collected in the United States, Italy and Spain. Sources were T cells, B-cell-depleted T cells, or PBMCs; the material itself was cDNA or gDNA.

Methods used by the authors: It was from reference gene primer amplification that nucleated cell counts were estimated. Profiling relied on immunoSEQ multiplex PCR, and the TCRdb table lists in-frame clones only, not all of them. V, J and clone size were drawn from that table, and D and trimming were deduced from the DNA. Found here are 230,000 or so clones, approximately 89% of them singletons; the top ten hold about 4.5%. The TCR was taken from a woman in her thirties or forties who had recovered from COVID-19. Input material: peripheral blood. J is TRBJ2-7 and V is TRBV6-2 or TRBV6-3; 12 bases match TRBD1. The CDR3 DNA reads TGTGCCAGCAGTTACGCAGGGACAGGGGGCCACGAGCAGTACTTC. This gives the protein CASSYAGTGGHEQYF.